One T cell receptor beta chain is described in this entry. Antigen specificity is unknown. Both 60 Vbeta primers and 13 Jbeta primers went into the PCR. Profiled with immunoSEQ multiplex PCR; TCRdb holds only in-frame clones, not every one. There are some 150,000 clones in the sample; 85% to 90% occur only once, and around 5.5% lies in the top ten. This entry is derived from a study of cytomegalovirus exposure and HLA in healthy donors. CDR3 length equals 14 residues. Trimming shortened V by 0 bases and J by 1 base, and 6 bases separated the two germline ends. Germline CDR1 MNHEY, CDR2 SMNVEV (reference sequence). Study results and limitations: With high specificity and sensitivity, the classifier reportedly diagnosed cytomegalovirus status. It was confirmed in vitro that three of the CMV-associated chains were specific for CMV antigens.

V usage is TRBV27 and J usage is TRBJ1-1, with D uncertain. The sequence came from a woman aged 25-40 years in good health and CMV-seronegative. The sample consisted of PBMCs. This chain's CDR3 is CASSLSAANTEAFF. Written as DNA, the CDR3 is TGTGCCAGCAGTTTATCGGCCGCGAACACTGAAGCTTTCTTT.